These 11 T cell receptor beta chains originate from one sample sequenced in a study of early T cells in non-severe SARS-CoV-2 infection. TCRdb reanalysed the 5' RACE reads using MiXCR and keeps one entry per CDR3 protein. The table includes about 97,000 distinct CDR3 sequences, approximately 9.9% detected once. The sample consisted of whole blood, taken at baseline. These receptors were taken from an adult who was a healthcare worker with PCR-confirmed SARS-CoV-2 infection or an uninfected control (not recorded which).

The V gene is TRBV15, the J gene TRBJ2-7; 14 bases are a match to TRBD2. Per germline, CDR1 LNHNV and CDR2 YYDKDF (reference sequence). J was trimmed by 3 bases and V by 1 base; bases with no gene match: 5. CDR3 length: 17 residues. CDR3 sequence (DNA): TGTGCCACCAGCAGAGGGACTAGCGGGGGGCTCCGCTACGAGCAGTACTTC. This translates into CATSRGTSGGLRYEQYF.

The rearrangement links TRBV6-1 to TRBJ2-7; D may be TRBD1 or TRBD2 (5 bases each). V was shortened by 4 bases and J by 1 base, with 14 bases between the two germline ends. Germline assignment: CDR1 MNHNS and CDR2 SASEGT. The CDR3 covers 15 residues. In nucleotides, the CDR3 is TGTGCCAGCAGTGGGGGGACGGGGAATTCCTACGAGCAGTACTTC. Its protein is CASSGGTGNSYEQYF.

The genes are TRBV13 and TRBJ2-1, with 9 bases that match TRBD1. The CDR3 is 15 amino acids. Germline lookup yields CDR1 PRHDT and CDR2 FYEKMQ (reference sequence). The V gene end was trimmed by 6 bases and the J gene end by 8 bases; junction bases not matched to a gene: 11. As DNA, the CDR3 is TGTGCCAGCAGTCCAACGGGACAGGGAATCCATGAGCAGTTCTTC. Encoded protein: CASSPTGQGIHEQFF.

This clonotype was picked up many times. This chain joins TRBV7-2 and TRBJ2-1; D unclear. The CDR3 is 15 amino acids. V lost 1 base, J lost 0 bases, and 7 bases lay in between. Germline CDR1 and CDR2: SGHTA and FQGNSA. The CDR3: CASSLGLSSYNEQFF. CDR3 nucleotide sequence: TGTGCCAGCAGCTTAGGCCTGAGCTCCTACAATGAGCAGTTCTTC.

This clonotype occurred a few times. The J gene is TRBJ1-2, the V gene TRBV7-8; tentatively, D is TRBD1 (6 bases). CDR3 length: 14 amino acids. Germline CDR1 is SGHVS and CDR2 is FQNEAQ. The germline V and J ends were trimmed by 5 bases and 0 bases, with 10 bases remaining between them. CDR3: CASSRGQTNYGYTF. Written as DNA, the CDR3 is TGTGCCAGCAGCCGCGGACAGACTAACTATGGCTACACCTTC.

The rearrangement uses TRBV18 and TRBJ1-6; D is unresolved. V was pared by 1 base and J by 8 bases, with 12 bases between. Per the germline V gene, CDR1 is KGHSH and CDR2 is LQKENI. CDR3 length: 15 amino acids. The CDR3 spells CASSPQAGVDSPLHF. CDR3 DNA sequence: TGTGCCAGCTCACCACAGGCCGGGGTGGATTCACCCCTCCACTTT.

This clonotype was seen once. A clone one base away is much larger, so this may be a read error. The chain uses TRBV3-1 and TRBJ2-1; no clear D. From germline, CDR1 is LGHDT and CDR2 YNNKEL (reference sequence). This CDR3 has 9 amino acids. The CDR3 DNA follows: TGTGCCAGCAGCCAAGAACAGTCCTTC. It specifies CASSQEQSF.

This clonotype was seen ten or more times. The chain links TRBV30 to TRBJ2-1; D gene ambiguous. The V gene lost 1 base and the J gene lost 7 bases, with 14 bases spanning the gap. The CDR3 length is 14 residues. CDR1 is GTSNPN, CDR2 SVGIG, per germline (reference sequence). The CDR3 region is CAWSGGYDGNEQFF. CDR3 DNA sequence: TGTGCCTGGAGTGGGGGATACGATGGGAATGAGCAGTTCTTC. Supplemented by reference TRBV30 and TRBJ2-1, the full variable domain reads SQTIHQWPATLVQPVGSPLSLECTVEGTSNPNLYWYRQAAGRGLQLLFYSVGIGQISSEVPQNLSASRPQDRQFILSSKKLLLSDSGFYLCAWSGGYDGNEQFFGPGTRLTVL.

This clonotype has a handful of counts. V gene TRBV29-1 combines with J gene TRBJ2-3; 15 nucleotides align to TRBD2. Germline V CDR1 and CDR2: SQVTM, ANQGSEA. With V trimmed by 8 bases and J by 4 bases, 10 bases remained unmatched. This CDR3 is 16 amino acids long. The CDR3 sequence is CSLSGLAGGPPDTQYF. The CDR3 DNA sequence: TGCAGCCTGAGCGGACTAGCGGGGGGGCCACCAGATACGCAGTATTTT.

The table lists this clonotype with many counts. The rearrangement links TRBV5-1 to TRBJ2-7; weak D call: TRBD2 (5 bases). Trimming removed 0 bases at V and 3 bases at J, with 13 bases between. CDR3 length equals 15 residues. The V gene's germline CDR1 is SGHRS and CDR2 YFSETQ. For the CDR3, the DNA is TGCGCCAGCAGCTTGGATGGAGGTTCCCTCTACGAGCAGTACTTC. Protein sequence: CASSLDGGSLYEQYF.

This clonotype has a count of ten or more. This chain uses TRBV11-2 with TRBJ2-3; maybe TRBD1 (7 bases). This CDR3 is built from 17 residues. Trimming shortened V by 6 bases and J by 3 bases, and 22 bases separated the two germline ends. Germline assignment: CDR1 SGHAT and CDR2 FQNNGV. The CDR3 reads CASRKRSTPGGTDTQYF. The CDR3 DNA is TGTGCCAGCAGAAAGAGGTCGACTCCAGGGGGGACAGATACGCAGTATTTT.